Each of the 21 T cell receptor beta chains below was sequenced from the same sample in a study of shared clonotypes between healthy human individuals. Generated by immunoSEQ multiplex PCR, the TCRdb table keeps only in-frame clones and is missing some. The table has around 510,000 clones, around 95% seen once; the top ten hold nearly 0.065%. Source material: naive CD4+ T cells sorted from blood. Described subset: CD45RA+ positively selected. Receptors were obtained from a woman aged 30 to 39 in good health.

The V gene is TRBV19, the J gene TRBJ1-2; D is undetermined. The germline V gene encodes CDR1 LNHDA and CDR2 SQIVND (reference sequence). This CDR3 comprises 13 residues. V lost 8 bases, J lost 7 bases, and 17 bases lay in between. This CDR3 is CASAAGLGGGYTF. For the CDR3, the DNA is TGTGCCAGTGCCGCCGGGCTGGGAGGTGGCTACACCTTC.

The chain has TRBV5-1 and TRBJ2-7, with D uncertain. Per germline, CDR1 SGHRS and CDR2 YFSETQ. The CDR3 sequence is 13 residues long. V gave up 1 base and J gave up 12 bases, with 17 bases separating them. The CDR3, as DNA: TGCGCCAGCAGCTTGAGCGACCCCCCCATTTGGTACTTC. Amino acids: CASSLSDPPIWYF. The whole variable domain, remainder taken from reference TRBV5-1 and TRBJ2-7, is KAGVTQTPRYLIKTRGQQVTLSCSPISGHRSVSWYQQTPGQGLQFLFEYFSETQRNKGNFPGRFSGRQFSNSRSEMNVSTLELGDSALYLCASSLSDPPIWYFGPGTRLTVT.

The chain combines TRBV5-1 with TRBJ1-1; the D gene is possibly TRBD1 (5 bases). The germline gives CDR1 SGHRS, CDR2 YFSETQ. The V end was cut by 1 base, the J end by 6 bases, with 10 bases between. The CDR3 consists of 13 residues. CDR3 protein: CASSLQGKAEAFF. For the CDR3, the DNA is TGCGCCAGCAGCTTGCAGGGTAAGGCTGAAGCTTTCTTT.

This chain uses TRBV5-4 with TRBJ1-4; maybe TRBD1 (5 bases). Germline V CDR1 and CDR2: SGHNT, YYREEE (reference sequence). This CDR3 contains 15 residues. Between the trimmed V and J ends, which lost 10 bases and 3 bases, there was a span of 19 bases. The CDR3 spells CAVGGRERSNEKLFF. DNA for the CDR3: TGTGCCGTAGGTGGCAGGGAGAGATCTAATGAAAAACTGTTTTTT. The entire variable domain, with the rest obtained from reference TRBV5-4 and TRBJ1-4, is as follows: ETGVTQSPTHLIKTRGQQVTLRCSSQSGHNTVSWYQQALGQGPQFIFQYYREEENGRGNFPPRFSGLQFPNYSSELNVNALELDDSALYLCAVGGRERSNEKLFFGSGTQLSVL.

V usage is TRBV11-3 and J usage is TRBJ1-1; 8 bases are shared with TRBD1. V lost 4 bases to trimming and J lost 4 bases; unmatched junction nucleotides: 5. The germline V gene encodes CDR1 SGHNT and CDR2 YENEEA. This CDR3 comprises 14 residues. The CDR3 reads CASSSTGAGTEAFF. The CDR3 DNA reads TGTGCCAGCAGCTCGACAGGGGCGGGCACTGAAGCTTTCTTT.

The chain carries TRBV5-1 and TRBJ2-5, with 7 bases that match TRBD2. The ends lost 4 bases at V and 5 bases at J; junction bases unmatched: 8. The CDR3 spans 14 residues. Germline V gives CDR1 SGHRS, CDR2 YFSETQ. Written as DNA, the CDR3 is TGCGCCAGCAGCGGGGGAGGGGAGATGGAGACCCAGTACTTC. Its protein is CASSGGGEMETQYF.

The CDR3 spells CASSPIGGVFGANVLTF. The DNA of the CDR3 is TGTGCCAGCAGCCCCATTGGCGGGGTCTTTGGGGCCAACGTCCTGACTTTC. This chain uses TRBV11-2 with TRBJ2-6; D is possibly TRBD2 (6 bases). Trimming stripped 5 bases from V and 3 bases from J, with 17 bases between. The CDR3 covers 17 residues. Germline CDR1 and CDR2: SGHAT and FQNNGV.

This sequence joins TRBV6-5 and TRBJ1-2, with D perhaps matching TRBD1 (5 bases). Germline CDR1 is MNHEY and CDR2 is SVGAGI. The germline V and J ends were trimmed by 2 bases and 12 bases, with 16 bases remaining between them. The CDR3 loop spans 13 amino acids. The CDR3 reads CASSYGTAGPHTF. The DNA of the CDR3 is TGTGCCAGCAGTTACGGGACGGCGGGGCCCCACACCTTC.

The chain uses TRBV7-9 and TRBJ2-2; the D is unclear. Germline CDR1 SEHNR, CDR2 FQNEAQ (reference sequence). Trimming took 5 bases from V and 5 from J, leaving 21 bases between them. The CDR3 runs to 17 residues. The CDR3 protein is CASSPNLGNQRTGELFF. CDR3 in DNA: TGTGCCAGCAGCCCTAATCTAGGGAACCAACGGACCGGGGAGCTGTTTTTT.

The chain couples TRBV7-9 to TRBJ2-3; 10 nucleotides align to TRBD2. With 7 bases clipped from V and 3 bases from J, the junction kept 4 bases outside the gene matches. This CDR3 has 14 residues. The V gene's germline CDR1 is SEHNR and CDR2 FQNEAQ (reference sequence). This CDR3 reads CASNPSGRTDTQYF. The CDR3 DNA reads as TGTGCCAGCAACCCTAGCGGGAGAACAGATACGCAGTATTTT.

The chain couples TRBV6-6 to TRBJ2-2; D may match TRBD1 or TRBD2 (6 bases each). The CDR3 consists of 15 residues. From germline, CDR1 is MNHNY and CDR2 SVGAGI (reference sequence). With 7 bases removed from V and 3 bases from J, the gap between germline ends came to 15 bases. The CDR3 loop reads CASTLGGRDTGELFF. DNA for the CDR3: TGTGCCAGCACTCTAGGGGGGCGAGACACCGGGGAGCTGTTTTTT.

On this clone: One end of the junction does not line up with germline, which may come from a read error. The V gene is TRBV28, the J gene TRBJ2-1; 8 bases fit TRBD2. Germline V lookup: CDR1 MDHEN, CDR2 SYDVKM. CDR3 length: 16 residues. The CDR3 is CASSPMTLASGPPVLF. As DNA, the CDR3 is TGTGCCAGCAGCCCCATGACTTTGGCTAGCGGGCCCCCTGTGCTCTTC.

This clone was recorded only once. The genes are TRBV7-9 and TRBJ2-1; 7 bases are a match to TRBD1. The CDR3 sequence is 17 residues long. In germline, CDR1 is SEHNR, CDR2 FQNEAQ (reference sequence). Germline trimming cut 1 base from V and 5 bases from J; bases unmatched to any gene: 11. The CDR3 protein is CASSLVLGGPRDNEQFF. The CDR3 nucleotides are TGTGCCAGCAGCTTAGTACTAGGGGGCCCTCGGGACAATGAGCAGTTCTTC.

CDR3 region: CASSVTVRSGLYGYTF. The DNA for the CDR3 is TGTGCCAGCAGTGTTACCGTCCGATCGGGCCTCTATGGCTACACCTTC. V gene TRBV28 combines with J gene TRBJ1-2; D gene ambiguous. The CDR3 contains 16 residues. Germline lookup yields CDR1 MDHEN and CDR2 SYDVKM. Trimming took off 5 bases at V and 4 bases at J, with 20 bases between the two ends.

V and J are TRBV10-3 and TRBJ2-1; possibly TRBD2 for D (6 bases). Germline CDR1 and CDR2: ENHRY and SYGVKD. The germline V and J ends were trimmed by 6 bases and 0 bases, with 15 bases remaining between them. The CDR3 runs to 16 residues. The CDR3 here is CAISPEGFGSYNEQFF. The CDR3 DNA follows: TGTGCCATCAGCCCGGAGGGATTCGGCTCCTACAATGAGCAGTTCTTC.

This chain uses TRBV6-1 with TRBJ2-1, with 8 bases identical to TRBD2. V lost 5 bases and J lost 7; bases outside the gene matches: 10. Germline CDR1 MNHNS, CDR2 SASEGT. The CDR3 is made up of 15 amino acids. The CDR3 reads CASSTSPGTRNEQFF. DNA of the CDR3: TGTGCCAGCAGTACTTCCCCCGGGACTAGAAATGAGCAGTTCTTC.

This clone was counted once. The chain carries TRBV19 and TRBJ2-7; TRBD2 is a possible D gene (5 bases). Per the germline V gene, CDR1 is LNHDA and CDR2 is SQIVND (reference sequence). CDR3 length: 14 amino acids. V gave up 3 bases and J gave up 0 bases, with 9 bases separating them. The CDR3 DNA reads as TGTGCCAGTAGTATTAGAGGGAGCTCCTACGAGCAGTACTTC. It specifies CASSIRGSSYEQYF.

The CDR3 region has the DNA TGCGCCAGCAGCCAAGAGGCCGGCAGAACCTACGAGCAGTACTTC. Its protein is CASSQEAGRTYEQYF. The chain employs TRBV4-1 and TRBJ2-7; D call uncertain. The germline CDR1 and CDR2 sequences are MGHRA and YSYEKL. The length of the CDR3 is 15 residues. Trimming took 0 bases from V and 2 from J, leaving 11 bases between them.

The V call is TRBV7-7, the J call TRBJ2-2, with TRBD2 matching over 12 bases. The germline gives CDR1 SSHAT, CDR2 FNYEAQ (reference sequence). V was clipped by 5 bases and J by 0 bases; unmatched bases: 13. This CDR3 region has 20 residues. CDR3 coding DNA: TGTGCCAGCAGCCCCCGGGACAGGCGACTAGCGGGAGCGAACACCGGGGAGCTGTTTTTT. Its protein product is CASSPRDRRLAGANTGELFF.

This rearrangement joins TRBV6-1 to TRBJ2-1, with TRBD2 identical over 8 bases. The CDR3 runs 15 residues. From germline, CDR1 is MNHNS and CDR2 SASEGT. J gave up 3 bases and V 5 bases, and 6 bases lay outside the gene matches. DNA of the CDR3: TGTGCCAGCAGTCGTAGCGGGATAAGCTACAATGAGCAGTTCTTC. This encodes CASSRSGISYNEQFF.

Here the CDR3 reads CASRLAGVSGELFF. The CDR3 DNA reads as TGTGCCAGCAGATTAGCGGGAGTATCCGGGGAGCTGTTTTTT. V and J are TRBV9 and TRBJ2-2; 9 bases are shared with TRBD2. Germline V gene data show CDR1 as SGDLS and CDR2 as YYNGEE. The V gene end was trimmed by 5 bases and the J gene end by 6 bases; junction bases not matched to a gene: 5. The CDR3 has 14 residues.